This entry concerns a single TCR beta chain. Its cognate antigen is unknown. Amplification of TCR beta CDR3 regions was performed using RNA transcripts as template. The HTBI set primed first-round TCR CDR3 RT-PCR. TCRdb re-derived calls from the multiplex PCR reads in MiXCR, one entry per CDR3 protein. The sample has around 340,000 distinct CDR3 sequences, 15% to 20% seen once. This record comes from a study of T cells in Graves' hyperthyroidism and ophthalmopathy. The study's findings and limits: A 13 V-J signature model discriminated ophthalmopathy versus stable hyperthyroidism.

CDR1 and CDR2 from the germline V gene are MDHEN and SYDVKM. V shed 2 bases, J shed 5 bases, and the junction held 5 bases outside the gene matches. The CDR3 runs to 16 residues. The chain is built from TRBV28 and TRBJ2-2, with 10 positions matching TRBD2. Sequencing was done on a sample of blood. The receptor comes from a woman aged 40 to 49 with Graves' ophthalmopathy. The CDR3 bases are TGTGCCAGCAGTTTAGCTAGCGGGGGTATAACCGGGGAGCTGTTTTTT. It is translated as CASSLASGGITGELFF.